The rows below give T cell receptor beta chains drawn from one sample of a study of Graves' ophthalmopathy and Graves' hyperthyroidism. TCRdb re-derived calls from the multiplex PCR reads in MiXCR, one entry per CDR3 protein. Of about 740,000 distinct CDR3 sequences detected, 35% to 50% appear once; the ten largest clones hold roughly 46%. Sequencing was done on a sample of peripheral blood. All receptors come from an adult man with Graves' ophthalmopathy. Both conserved end residues are trimmed from each CDR3.

TRBV29-1 | SVGGDDGYT
TRBV2 | ASQYMDRGQPQH
TRBV7-8 | ASSQDRQGIWYEQY
TRBV25-1 | ASSEDIRGTGELF
TRBV19 | ASTIGGTDTQY
TRBV5-6 | ASSFRSVLGFSGANVLT
TRBV15 | ATSRGREAYGYT
TRBV11-1 | ASSPGGQGAFFLH
TRBV11-2 | ASSQDAYEQY
TRBV11-2 | ASSQGVGLRRYEQY
TRBV7-9 | ASSLVRLNYGYT
TRBV11-3 | ASSLGPASTYEQY
TRBV27 | ASSSHGGYEQY
TRBV29-1 | SVEDGRANTGELF
TRBV10-3 | AQLGSHPLNTEAF
TRBV9 | ASSLPADSSYEQY
TRBV19 | ASRSYTEAF
TRBV11-2 | ASSRLVDEQY
TRBV7-7 | ASSPRLAGEAGELF
TRBV7-9 | ASSQDSGGGGEQY
TRBV7-2 | ASSPRLADTQY
TRBV25-1 | ASSYFQGGSYNSPLH
TRBV19 | ASSIKGPGATEAF
TRBV2 | ASRNSGTGYFALH
TRBV10-3 | AISEFQGDRGYT
TRBV2 | ASRRTSDDHEQY
TRBV14 | ASSQAGSGTEA
TRBV10-2 | ASTRTGNTEAF
TRBV14 | ASKRTSWGTGELF
TRBV29-1 | SSYQRGGYEQY
TRBV24-1 | TPRLDRVNSNQPQH